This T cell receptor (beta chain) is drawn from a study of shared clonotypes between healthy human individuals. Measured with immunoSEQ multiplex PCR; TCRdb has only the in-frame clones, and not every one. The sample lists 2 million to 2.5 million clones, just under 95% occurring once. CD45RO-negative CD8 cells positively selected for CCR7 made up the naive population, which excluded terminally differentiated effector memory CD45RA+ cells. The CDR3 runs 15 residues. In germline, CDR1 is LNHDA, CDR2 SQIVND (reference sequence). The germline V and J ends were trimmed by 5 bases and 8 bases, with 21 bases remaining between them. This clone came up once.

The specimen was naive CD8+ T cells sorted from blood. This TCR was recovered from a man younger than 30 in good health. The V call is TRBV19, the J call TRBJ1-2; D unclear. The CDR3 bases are TGTGCCAGTAGTTCTCGGACCATTCATTGGGGAGGCTACACCTTC. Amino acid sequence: CASSSRTIHWGGYTF.